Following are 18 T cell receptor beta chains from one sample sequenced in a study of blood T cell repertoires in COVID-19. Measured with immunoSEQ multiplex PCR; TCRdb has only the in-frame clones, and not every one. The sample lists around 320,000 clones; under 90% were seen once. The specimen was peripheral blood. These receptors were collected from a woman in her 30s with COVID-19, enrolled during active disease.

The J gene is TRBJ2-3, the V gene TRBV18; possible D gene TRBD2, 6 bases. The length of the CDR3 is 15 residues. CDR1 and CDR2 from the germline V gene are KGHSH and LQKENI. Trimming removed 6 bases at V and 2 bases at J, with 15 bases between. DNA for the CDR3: TGTGCCAGCTCCGCCCTAGGGAGGAACACAGATACGCAGTATTTT. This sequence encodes CASSALGRNTDTQYF.

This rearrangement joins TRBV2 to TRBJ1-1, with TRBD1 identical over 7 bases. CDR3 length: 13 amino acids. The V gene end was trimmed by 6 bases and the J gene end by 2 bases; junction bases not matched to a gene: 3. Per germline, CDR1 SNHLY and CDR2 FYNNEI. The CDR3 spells CASSRDSNTEAFF. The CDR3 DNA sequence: TGTGCCAGCAGCCGGGACAGCAACACTGAAGCTTTCTTT. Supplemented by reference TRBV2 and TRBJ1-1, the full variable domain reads EPEVTQTPSHQVTQMGQEVILRCVPISNHLYFYWYRQILGQKVEFLVSFYNNEISEKSEIFDDQFSVERPDGSNFTLKIRSTKLEDSAMYFCASSRDSNTEAFFGQGTRLTVV.

The CDR3, as DNA: TGTGCCAGCAGGTTGGGACAGTCCTCCACTGAAGCTTTCTTT. It is translated as CASRLGQSSTEAFF. V is TRBV6-5 and J is TRBJ1-1; TRBD1 matches 7 bases. The CDR3 consists of 14 residues. V gave up 6 bases and J gave up 4 bases; unmatched junction bases: 8. Germline CDR1 reads MNHEY; CDR2 reads SVGAGI.

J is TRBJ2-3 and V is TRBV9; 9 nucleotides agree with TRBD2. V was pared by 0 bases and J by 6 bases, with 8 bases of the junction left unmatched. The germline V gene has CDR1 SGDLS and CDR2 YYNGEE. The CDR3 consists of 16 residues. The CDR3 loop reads CASSVAGGGALDTQYF. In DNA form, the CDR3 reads TGTGCCAGCAGCGTAGCGGGCGGGGGGGCCTTGGATACGCAGTATTTT.

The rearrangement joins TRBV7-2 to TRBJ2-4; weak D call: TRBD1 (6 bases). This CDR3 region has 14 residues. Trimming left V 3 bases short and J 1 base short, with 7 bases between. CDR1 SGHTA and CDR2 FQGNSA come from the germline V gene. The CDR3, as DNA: TGTGCCAGCAGCTTTGACAGGGCCAAAAACATTCAGTACTTC. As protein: CASSFDRAKNIQYF.

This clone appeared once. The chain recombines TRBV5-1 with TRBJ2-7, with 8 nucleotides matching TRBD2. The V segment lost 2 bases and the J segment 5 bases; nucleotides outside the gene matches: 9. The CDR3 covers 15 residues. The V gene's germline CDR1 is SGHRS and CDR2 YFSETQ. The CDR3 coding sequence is TGCGCCAGCAGCTTCAGGGCGGGGGGTCAGGACGAGCAGTACTTC. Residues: CASSFRAGGQDEQYF.

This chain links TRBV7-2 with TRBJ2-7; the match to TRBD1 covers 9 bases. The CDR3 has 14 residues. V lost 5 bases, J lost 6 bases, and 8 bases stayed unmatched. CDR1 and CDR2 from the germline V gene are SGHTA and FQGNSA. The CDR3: CASSIRRQGVEQYF. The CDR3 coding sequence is TGTGCCAGCAGCATAAGAAGACAGGGGGTCGAGCAGTACTTC.

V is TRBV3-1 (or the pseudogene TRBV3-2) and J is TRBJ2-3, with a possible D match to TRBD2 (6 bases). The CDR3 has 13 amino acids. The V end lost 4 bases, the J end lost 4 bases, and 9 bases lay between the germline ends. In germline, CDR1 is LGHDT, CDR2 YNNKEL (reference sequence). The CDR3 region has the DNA TGTGCCAGCAGCCCCGCGGGATCAGATACGCAGTATTTT. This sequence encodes CASSPAGSDTQYF.

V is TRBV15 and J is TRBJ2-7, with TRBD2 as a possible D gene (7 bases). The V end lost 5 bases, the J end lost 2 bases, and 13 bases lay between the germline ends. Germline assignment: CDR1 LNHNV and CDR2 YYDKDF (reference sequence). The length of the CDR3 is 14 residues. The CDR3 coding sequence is TGTGCCACCAGCTTTAGGGGGGGGACCTACGAGCAGTACTTC. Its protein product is CATSFRGGTYEQYF.

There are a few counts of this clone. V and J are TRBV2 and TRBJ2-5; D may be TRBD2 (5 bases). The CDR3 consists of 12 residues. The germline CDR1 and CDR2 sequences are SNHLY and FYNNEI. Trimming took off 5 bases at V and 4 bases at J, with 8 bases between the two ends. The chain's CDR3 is CASSSGGETQYF. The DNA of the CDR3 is TGTGCCAGCAGTTCCGGAGGAGAGACCCAGTACTTC.

DNA of the CDR3: TGTGCCAGCAGCTTCCCCCGGGGGACAGGGAACACTGAAGCTTTCTTT. Translation: CASSFPRGTGNTEAFF. The V and J genes are TRBV7-9 and TRBJ1-1; 8 bases align to TRBD1. V trimming: 3 bases; J trimming: 1 base; junction bases outside the gene matches: 7. The germline V gene has CDR1 SEHNR and CDR2 FQNEAQ (reference sequence). There are 16 residues in the CDR3.

The CDR3 spells CASRSQGASGGTEAFF. The CDR3 DNA reads as TGTGCCAGTAGATCCCAGGGGGCCTCTGGGGGCACTGAAGCTTTCTTT. The chain carries TRBV19 and TRBJ1-1; 8 bases map to TRBD1. After removal of 6 bases from V and 4 bases from J, the junction contained 13 bases not matched to a gene. CDR3 length equals 16 residues. Germline V gene data show CDR1 as LNHDA and CDR2 as SQIVND (reference sequence). Filled out from reference TRBV19 and TRBJ1-1, the complete variable domain reads DGGITQSPKYLFRKEGQNVTLSCEQNLNHDAMYWYRQDPGQGLRLIYYSQIVNDFQKGDIAEGYSVSREKKESFPLTVTSAQKNPTAFYLCASRSQGASGGTEAFFGQGTRLTVV.

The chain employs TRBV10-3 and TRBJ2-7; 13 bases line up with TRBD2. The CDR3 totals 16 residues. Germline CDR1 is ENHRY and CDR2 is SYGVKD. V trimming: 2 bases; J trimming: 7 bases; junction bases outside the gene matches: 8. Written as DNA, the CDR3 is TGTGCCATCAGTGAGGGACTAGCGGGGGAAACGGGGGAGCAGTACTTC. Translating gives CAISEGLAGETGEQYF.

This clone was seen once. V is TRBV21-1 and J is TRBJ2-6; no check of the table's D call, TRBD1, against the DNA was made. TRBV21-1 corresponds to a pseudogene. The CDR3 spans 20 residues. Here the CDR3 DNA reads TGTGCCAGCAGCTCCGACAGGCGGATAAATTCCACCTCTGGGGCCAACGTCCTGACTTTC. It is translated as CASSSDRRINSTSGANVLTF.

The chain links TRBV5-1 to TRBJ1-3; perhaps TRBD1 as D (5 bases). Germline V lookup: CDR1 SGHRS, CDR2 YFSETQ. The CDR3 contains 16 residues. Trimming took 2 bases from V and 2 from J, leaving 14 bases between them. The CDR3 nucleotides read TGCGCCAGCAGCTTTGGGGGGTTATCGGCTGGAAACACCATATATTTT. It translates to CASSFGGLSAGNTIYF. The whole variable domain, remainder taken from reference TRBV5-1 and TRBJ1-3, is KAGVTQTPRYLIKTRGQQVTLSCSPISGHRSVSWYQQTPGQGLQFLFEYFSETQRNKGNFPGRFSGRQFSNSRSEMNVSTLELGDSALYLCASSFGGLSAGNTIYFGEGSWLTVV.

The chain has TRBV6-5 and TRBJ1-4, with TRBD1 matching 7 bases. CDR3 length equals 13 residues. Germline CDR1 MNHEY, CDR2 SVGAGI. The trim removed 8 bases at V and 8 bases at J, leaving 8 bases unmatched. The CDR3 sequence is CASCRDSGEKLFF. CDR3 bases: TGTGCCAGCTGCCGGGACAGCGGGGAAAAACTGTTTTTT.

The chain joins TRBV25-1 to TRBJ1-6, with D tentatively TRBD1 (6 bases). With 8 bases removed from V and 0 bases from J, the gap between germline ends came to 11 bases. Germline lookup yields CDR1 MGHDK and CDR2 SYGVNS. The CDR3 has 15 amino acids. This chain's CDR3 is CASRQASSYNSPLHF. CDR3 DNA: TGTGCCAGCCGACAGGCGAGCTCCTATAATTCACCCCTCCACTTT.

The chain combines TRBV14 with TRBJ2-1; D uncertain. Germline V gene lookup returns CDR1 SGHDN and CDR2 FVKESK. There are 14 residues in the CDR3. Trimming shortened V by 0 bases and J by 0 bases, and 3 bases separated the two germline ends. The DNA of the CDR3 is TGTGCCAGCAGCCAAGACCTCTCCTACAATGAGCAGTTCTTC. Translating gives CASSQDLSYNEQFF.